This entry lists 11 T cell receptor beta chains sequenced from one sample in a study of identical twins. TCRdb re-derived calls from the 5' RACE reads in MiXCR, one entry per CDR3 protein. This sample has some 570,000 distinct CDR3 sequences, with about a fifth found just once. These records were also assigned to another study, of yellow fever vaccine responses in identical twins.

The sample was CD4+ T cells sorted from blood. These TCRs come from a woman younger than 30 in good health.

The chain combines TRBV20-1 with TRBJ2-1; D is possibly TRBD2 (5 bases). There are 18 residues in the CDR3. Germline V gene data show CDR1 as DFQATT and CDR2 as SNEGSKA (reference sequence). The germline V and J ends were trimmed by 0 bases and 0 bases, with 18 bases remaining between them. As DNA, the CDR3 is TGCAGTGCTAGAGATGGAGGTCTCCAATACGCCTCCTACAATGAGCAGTTCTTC. The encoded protein is CSARDGGLQYASYNEQFF.

This clonotype was recorded once. V gene TRBV14 combines with J gene TRBJ2-1; 7 bases are shared with TRBD2. In germline, CDR1 is SGHDN, CDR2 FVKESK. The CDR3 extends over 16 amino acids. Trimming took 2 bases from V and 8 from J; bases not matched to a gene: 12. The CDR3 sequence: CASSQTAGERRDEQFF. DNA of the CDR3: TGTGCCAGCAGCCAAACCGCGGGGGAGCGGAGGGATGAGCAGTTCTTC.

This clonotype was seen a handful of times. This sequence joins TRBV15 and TRBJ1-5, with TRBD1 matching over 9 bases. This CDR3 is built from 18 residues. Germline V gene sequence: CDR1 LNHNV, CDR2 YYDKDF (reference sequence). Trimming at V came to 5 bases and at J to 2 bases, leaving 13 bases not matched to a gene. CDR3 amino acids: CATSGSFTGGTGNQPQHF. The CDR3 region has the DNA TGTGCCACCAGCGGCTCCTTCACAGGGGGCACTGGCAATCAGCCCCAGCATTTT.

The chain joins TRBV28 to TRBJ2-1; D remains unclear. From germline, CDR1 is MDHEN and CDR2 SYDVKM. Trimming stripped 7 bases from V and 9 bases from J, with 28 bases between. The CDR3 contains 17 residues. The CDR3 DNA follows: TGTGCCAGCACCTTAGGGTCTATGGCAAAGGGCCCGGGTGAGCAGTTCTTC. Translated: CASTLGSMAKGPGEQFF.

This clonotype was detected only a few times. The chain uses TRBV5-6 and TRBJ2-7, with D perhaps matching TRBD1 (6 bases). The CDR3 loop spans 14 amino acids. Trimming removed 4 bases at V and 0 bases at J, with 11 bases between. The germline V gene encodes CDR1 SGHDT and CDR2 YYEEEE. CDR3 bases: TGTGCCAGCAGCGTCGACAGGAGCTCCTACGAGCAGTACTTC. Its translation is CASSVDRSSYEQYF.

There are a few counts of this clonotype. V and J are TRBV10-3 and TRBJ2-3; D not resolved. The V gene's germline CDR1 is ENHRY and CDR2 SYGVKD. Trimming took off 7 bases at V and 5 bases at J, with 4 bases between the two ends. This CDR3 comprises 10 residues. CDR3 region: CAITRDTQYF. The CDR3 nucleotides are TGTGCCATCACGCGAGATACGCAGTATTTT.

In its sample, this clonotype was seen a few times. The rearrangement joins TRBV12-3 or TRBV12-4 to TRBJ1-5; no reliable D call. V shed 8 bases and J shed 1 base, with 6 bases lying between them. The CDR3 spans 12 residues. The CDR3 DNA reads as TGTGCCAGCGGAAGAAGCAATCAGCCCCAGCATTTT. Protein product: CASGRSNQPQHF.

This sequence joins TRBV7-6 and TRBJ2-4, with 10 bases matching TRBD2. The V gene end was trimmed by 1 base and the J gene end by 0 bases; junction bases not matched to a gene: 12. From germline, CDR1 is SGHVS and CDR2 FNYEAQ. CDR3 length equals 20 residues. CDR3 loop: CASSLGIGVAGGEAKNIQYF. The CDR3 coding sequence is TGTGCCAGCAGCTTAGGGATCGGGGTAGCGGGAGGTGAAGCCAAAAACATTCAGTACTTC.

This clonotype has a handful of counts. V gene TRBV5-1 combines with J gene TRBJ2-5; 7 bases align to TRBD1. V lost 2 bases and J lost 0; bases outside the gene matches: 4. The CDR3 is 15 residues long. Germline CDR1 is SGHRS and CDR2 is YFSETQ. CDR3 region: CASSLGTAYQETQYF. CDR3 DNA: TGCGCCAGCAGCTTAGGGACAGCGTACCAAGAGACCCAGTACTTC.

CDR3 DNA: TGTGCCATCAGTGTTGTCAATGAGCAGTTCTTC. Translating gives CAISVVNEQFF. The chain recombines TRBV10-3 with TRBJ2-1; no clear D. Germline CDR1 reads ENHRY; CDR2 reads SYGVKD. The CDR3 length is 11 residues. Trimming removed 4 bases from V and 6 bases from J, with 4 bases in between.

This clonotype has a handful of counts. V usage is TRBV4-1 and J usage is TRBJ1-2; D unresolved. CDR3 length: 14 amino acids. The germline V and J ends were trimmed by 0 bases and 2 bases, with 7 bases remaining between them. The germline V gene has CDR1 MGHRA and CDR2 YSYEKL. In DNA form, the CDR3 reads TGCGCCAGCAGCCAAGATCCAGCGAACTATGGCTACACCTTC. Residues: CASSQDPANYGYTF.